What follows describes a single T cell receptor beta chain. The antigen remains unidentified. The data derive from a study of OX40 agonist ivuxolimab in advanced cancers. As for the study in general: Among those treated, three patients had partial responses, one with hepatocellular carcinoma and two with cutaneous melanoma. The study, taken as a whole, reports: CD4+ and CD8+ blood T cells expanded clonally by week 6 at 0.1 to 3.0 mg/kg.

Patients were ruled out by autoimmune disease history or systemic immunosuppression. Baseline, cycle 4 day 1, and cycle 7 day 1 were the blood sampling points. Repertoires were generated with immunoSEQ multiplex PCR, while TCRdb's copy carries only in-frame clones and drops some. The sample includes about 50,000 clones, roughly 91% of them seen just once. The germline V gene has CDR1 MDHEN and CDR2 SYDVKM. The CDR3 has 16 residues. J gave up 4 bases and V 3 bases, and 10 bases lay outside the gene matches. This TCR derives from an adult with an advanced solid tumor such as melanoma, head and neck, liver or kidney cancer. The V gene is TRBV28, the J gene TRBJ2-3; TRBD1 agrees at 7 bases. The source was CD4+ or CD8+ T cells sorted from blood, collected in a trial of the OX40 agonist ivuxolimab. The CDR3 sequence: CASSFGDSIVPDTQYF. The CDR3 region has the DNA TGTGCCAGCAGTTTCGGGGACAGCATTGTACCAGATACGCAGTATTTT.